Detailed here is one T cell receptor beta chain. The sample is drawn from a study of technical replicates of blood from a handful of donors. V was trimmed by 8 bases and J by 2 bases, leaving 11 bases between them. Germline V lookup: CDR1 SNHLY, CDR2 FYNNEI. The CDR3 has 13 residues. This table comes from immunoSEQ multiplex PCR, and its TCRdb copy is limited to in-frame clones, with some not included. The sample consists of approximately 79,000 clones, roughly 90% of them appearing once. Input material: T cells isolated from PBMCs. The receptor's source is a human donor in good health. V and J are TRBV2 and TRBJ2-3; D possibly corresponds to TRBD2 (6 bases). CDR3 coding DNA: TGTGCCAGCCGCGGAGGGAACACAGATACGCAGTATTTT. It is translated as CASRGGNTDTQYF.